Listed below are T cell receptor beta chains from one sample, sequenced in a study of T cell responses to AZD1222 COVID-19 vaccine. Sequencing was performed with immunoSEQ multiplex PCR; in TCRdb, only in-frame clones are kept and a portion is missing. The profile shows about 86,000 clones, approximately 89% of them singletons. This material consisted of peripheral blood, taken on day 0 of AZD1222 vaccination. The receptors were sampled from an adult in good health. CDR3s include the opening cysteine and the closing phenylalanine or tryptophan. The D gene is left open where the match is weak. Expanded clones are given a class, and other clones once, few, many or no size at all.

D gene	clone size	J gene	V gene	CDR3 DNA	CDR3 protein
NA	few	TRBJ2-2	TRBV5-1	TGCGCCAGCAGCTTGGCAGGGTGGGGAACCGGGGAGCTGTTTTTT	CASSLAGWGTGELFF
NA	NA	TRBJ1-6	TRBV10-1	TGCGCCAGCAGTGCACAGCCTAATTCACCCCTCCACTTT	CASSAQPNSPLHF
NA	NA	TRBJ1-6	TRBV6-5	TGTGCCAGCAGCTATCAGGGTTATAACTCACCCCTCCACTTT	CASSYQGYNSPLHF
NA	NA	TRBJ1-3	TRBV30	TGTGCCTGGAGTCCGACGAGGGTAACTGGAAACACCATATATTTT	CAWSPTRVTGNTIYF
NA	NA	TRBJ1-1	TRBV28	TGTGCCAGCAGTTTGGTGCAGTTGAACACTGAAGCTTTCTTT	CASSLVQLNTEAFF
TRBD1	NA	TRBJ1-2	TRBV2	TGTGCCGGACAGGGTATTCCTAACTATGGCTACACCTTC	CAGQGIPNYGYTF
NA	NA	TRBJ1-3	TRBV21-1	TGTGCCAGCAGCCCCCTGCTGGTAGATTCTGGAAACACCATATATTTT	CASSPLLVDSGNTIYF
NA	once	TRBJ1-5	TRBV5-8	TGTGCCAGCAGCCTGAGCAGGGTGGTCACCAATCAGCCCCAGCATTTT	CASSLSRVVTNQPQHF
NA	NA	TRBJ1-2	TRBV5-6	TGTGCCAGCAGCGAGCGAGGCTTCCCCCACCATGGCTACACCTTC	CASSERGFPHHGYTF
TRBD2	few	TRBJ2-1	TRBV6-5	TGTGCCAGCAGTCTAAAGTTTAGCGGGGTGGTTGAGCAGTTCTTC	CASSLKFSGVVEQFF